The rows below give T cell receptor beta chains drawn from one sample of a study of blood T cells in healthy people across ages. TCRdb reprocessed the 5' RACE reads with MiXCR, giving one entry per CDR3 protein. The table lists roughly 1.7 million distinct CDR3 sequences, about 31% of them singletons. The sample was blood. The receptor set was obtained from a woman in her twenties or thirties in good health. Both conserved end residues are part of each CDR3. The D gene is left open where the match is weak. The size entry is marked missing in some rows and otherwise reads once, few, many or a size class.

d_gene | len | abundance | j_gene | v_gene | CDR3nt | CDR3aa
TRBD1 | 15 | NA | TRBJ2-7 | TRBV7-9 | TGTGCCAGCAGCGGGACAGGAGATGCCTCCTACGAGCAGTACTTC | CASSGTGDASYEQYF
TRBD2 | 17 | many | TRBJ2-7 | TRBV5-5 | TGTGCCAGCAGCTTGGTCCCTGTAGCGGGAGGTGGAGACGAGCAGTACTTC | CASSLVPVAGGGDEQYF
TRBD2 | 13 | many | TRBJ2-3 | TRBV20-1 | TGCAGTGGCGAGGGTCTAGCGGGGGATACGCAGTATTTT | CSGEGLAGDTQYF
NA | 18 | few | TRBJ2-3 | TRBV7-2 | TGTGCCAGCAGCCGCAATCACATCGTCGGGACTAGCACAGATACGCAGTATTTT | CASSRNHIVGTSTDTQYF
NA | 13 | NA | TRBJ1-2 | TRBV10-3 | TGTGCCACCACAGGACAAGTTAACTATGGCTACACCTTC | CATTGQVNYGYTF
TRBD1 | 17 | few | TRBJ1-1 | TRBV5-1 | TGCGCCAGCAGCTTTGGATCAGGGGGCGCCGGGAACACTGAAGCTTTCTTT | CASSFGSGGAGNTEAFF
TRBD1 | 16 | NA | TRBJ2-1 | TRBV7-2 | TGTGCCAGCAGCGCAGACAGGGGTAGCTCCTACAATGAGCAGTTCTTC | CASSADRGSSYNEQFF
TRBD2 | 19 | NA | TRBJ2-7 | TRBV5-1 | TGCGCCAGCAGCTTGTTGGTCTTGGGTTCTAGCGGGAGATTATACGAGCAGTACTTC | CASSLLVLGSSGRLYEQYF
NA | 17 | NA | TRBJ2-3 | TRBV7-9 | TGTGCCAGCAGACCGATAAAATGGGGAGCTAGCACAGATACGCAGTATTTT | CASRPIKWGASTDTQYF
NA | 16 | few | TRBJ1-6 | TRBV10-3 | TGTGCCATCAGTGAGTCAAAGGGTTTCACGAATTCACCCCTCCACTTT | CAISESKGFTNSPLHF
TRBD1 | 15 | NA | TRBJ2-5 | TRBV2 | TGTGCCAGCAGGGGGGACAGGAGCTACCAAGAGACCCAGTACTTC | CASRGDRSYQETQYF
NA | 13 | many | TRBJ2-3 | TRBV5-1 | TGCGCCAGCAGCACCCGCCAGGCAGATACGCAGTATTTT | CASSTRQADTQYF
TRBD2 | 15 | few | TRBJ2-5 | TRBV5-6 | TGTGCCAGCAGCGCGACACTAGCGATAGAAGAGACCCAGTACTTC | CASSATLAIEETQYF
TRBD1 | 14 | NA | TRBJ1-1 | TRBV7-3 | TGTGCCAGCAGCTCCTCCGTGGGCAGGGGGTTAGCTTTCTTT | CASSSSVGRGLAFF
NA | 16 | few | TRBJ2-1 | TRBV14 | TGTGCCAGCAGCCATCGTCCGGGACGTCAGTACAATGAGCAGTTCTTC | CASSHRPGRQYNEQFF
NA | 16 | many | TRBJ2-7 | TRBV4-2 | TGTGCCAGCAGCCAAGTACTCAGCGGAAACTCCTACGAGCAGTACTTC | CASSQVLSGNSYEQYF
NA | 14 | NA | TRBJ1-2 | TRBV12-3/TRBV12-4 | TGTGCCAGCAGCCTACTCACAGCACACTATGGCTACACCTTC | CASSLLTAHYGYTF
NA | 14 | NA | TRBJ2-3 | TRBV28 | TGTGCCAGCAGCACAGACCGGGACTTACGTGATCGGTATTTT | CASSTDRDLRDRYF
TRBD2 | 16 | NA | TRBJ2-5 | TRBV10-3 | TGTGCCATCAGTGAGTCTCCCTTGGGGGGGATCGAGACCCAGTACTTC | CAISESPLGGIETQYF
NA | 17 | NA | TRBJ2-7 | TRBV28 | TGTGCCAGCAGTTTACTCTATAAGAAACGGATCTCCTACGAGCAGTACTTC | CASSLLYKKRISYEQYF
TRBD2 | 17 | few | TRBJ2-5 | TRBV3-1 | TGTGCCAGCAGCCAAGCGCTCGCTAGCGGGATACAAGAGACCCAGTACTTC | CASSQALASGIQETQYF
TRBD2 | 15 | few | TRBJ2-1 | TRBV12-5 | TGTGCTAGTGGTTCGCGGGGGGGGAGGAACAATGAGCAGTTCTTC | CASGSRGGRNNEQFF
NA | 12 | NA | TRBJ1-1 | TRBV10-3 | TGTGCCATCAGTGCTCTGAGCACTGAAGCTTTCTTT | CAISALSTEAFF
NA | 14 | few | TRBJ2-6 | TRBV20-1 | TGCAGTGCTAGAAACCCCTCTGGGGCCAACGTCCTGACTTTC | CSARNPSGANVLTF
TRBD2 | 17 | few | TRBJ2-7 | TRBV7-2 | TGTGCCAGCAGCTTAGTCCAGCGGGAGGGCCTATTCTACGAGCAGTACTTC | CASSLVQREGLFYEQYF
TRBD2 | 18 | NA | TRBJ2-1 | TRBV7-9 | TGTGCCAACCCCGGGGCTAGCGGGGTCCGGAGCTCCTACAATGAGCAGTTCTTC | CANPGASGVRSSYNEQFF
TRBD2 | 17 | NA | TRBJ2-1 | TRBV7-2 | TGTGCCAGCAGCTTCAGACTAGCGGGAGAAGCCTACAATGAGCAGTTCTTC | CASSFRLAGEAYNEQFF
NA | 14 | few | TRBJ1-1 | TRBV29-1 | TGCAGCGTTGCGATGGCAGGACCCTACACTGAAGCTTTCTTT | CSVAMAGPYTEAFF
NA | 10 | NA | TRBJ2-3 | TRBV20-1 | TGCAGTGCTAGCCTTGATACGCAGTATTTT | CSASLDTQYF
TRBD1 | 14 | many | TRBJ2-1 | TRBV5-5 | TGTGCCAGCAGTTTCGGGACAGGGCGCAATGAGCAGTTCTTC | CASSFGTGRNEQFF
NA | 14 | few | TRBJ1-2 | TRBV4-1 | TGCGCCAGCAGCCAAGAGGCAGAATACTATGGCTACACCTTC | CASSQEAEYYGYTF
NA | 17 | NA | TRBJ2-7 | TRBV28 | TGTGCCAGCAGTTCGCGGCCGGGACGCAATCCCACCTACGAGCAGTACTTC | CASSSRPGRNPTYEQYF
NA | 12 | NA | TRBJ2-3 | TRBV12-3/TRBV12-4 | TGTGCCAGCAGTTTAAGGGTCAATACGCAGTATTTT | CASSLRVNTQYF
NA | 16 | NA | TRBJ2-3 | TRBV6-5 | TGTGCCAGCAGTTACGGCGGGAACCCACCCACAGATACGCAGTATTTT | CASSYGGNPPTDTQYF
TRBD1 | 17 | few | TRBJ2-7 | TRBV9 | TGTGCCAGCAGCTCCTCCCCCGGGACAGAGAGAGAACTCGGGCAGTACTTC | CASSSSPGTERELGQYF
TRBD2 | 14 | many | TRBJ2-1 | TRBV4-1 | TGCGCCAGCAGCCTTAGCGGGGTGGACAATGAGCAGTTCTTC | CASSLSGVDNEQFF
TRBD1 | 11 | many | TRBJ2-5 | TRBV20-1 | TGCAGTGCTAACGACAGGGTCCCCCAGTACTTC | CSANDRVPQYF
TRBD2 | 15 | few | TRBJ2-5 | TRBV7-9 | TGTGCCAGCAACCCCCGTGGGGGGGAACAAGAGACCCAGTACTTC | CASNPRGGEQETQYF
NA | 15 | NA | TRBJ1-5 | TRBV20-1 | TGCAGTGCTAGAGACACAGGGCCGGTCTGGCAGCCCCAGCATTTT | CSARDTGPVWQPQHF
NA | 12 | many | TRBJ2-3 | TRBV29-1 | TGCAGCTCCGGGACTCCAACAGATACGCAGTATTTT | CSSGTPTDTQYF
NA | 12 | medium-sized | TRBJ2-7 | TRBV20-1 | TGCAGTGCTAGTCCGCAGACCTACGAGCAGTACTTC | CSASPQTYEQYF
TRBD1 | 12 | NA | TRBJ2-2 | TRBV29-1 | TGCAGCGTTGAACAGGGGGCCGGGGAGCTGTTTTTT | CSVEQGAGELFF
TRBD1 | 14 | few | TRBJ1-1 | TRBV6-5 | TGTGCCAGCAGGTACAGGGGAGGGAACACTGAAGCTTTCTTT | CASRYRGGNTEAFF
TRBD1 | 15 | few | TRBJ2-7 | TRBV9 | TGTGCCAGCAGCGTAGAACCGGGACAGGCCTACGAGCAGTACTTC | CASSVEPGQAYEQYF
NA | 14 | NA | TRBJ1-2 | TRBV6-1 | TGTGCCAGCAGTGAAAGGGTCTGGGGCTATGGCTACACCTTC | CASSERVWGYGYTF
NA | 16 | NA | TRBJ2-5 | TRBV5-1 | TGCGCCAGCAGCTTGGATCGTCCGGATTGGGGGGAGACCCAGTACTTC | CASSLDRPDWGETQYF
NA | 15 | NA | TRBJ2-1 | TRBV20-1 | TGCAGTGCTAGGGCCGGGACTTCCCTCTACAATGAGCAGTTCTTC | CSARAGTSLYNEQFF
TRBD1 | 13 | NA | TRBJ1-1 | TRBV4-2 | TGTGCCAGCAGCCCTCCGACAGGGACTGAAGCTTTCTTT | CASSPPTGTEAFF
NA | 16 | NA | TRBJ2-5 | TRBV2 | TGTGCCAGCAGCCGTCCTAGGGCGGGCGGAGGGGAGACCCAGTACTTC | CASSRPRAGGGETQYF
NA | 14 | NA | TRBJ2-4 | TRBV7-9 | TGTGCCAGCAGCTTAAGTTATATGCGGCCCCTCCTGTACTTC | CASSLSYMRPLLYF
NA | 15 | many | TRBJ2-1 | TRBV20-1 | TGCAGTGCTAGAGATAGTGGGATCTCCTACAATGAGCAGTTCTTC | CSARDSGISYNEQFF
NA | 16 | NA | TRBJ2-2 | TRBV28 | TGTGCCAGCAGTTTTAATGGACAGGCGAACACCGGGGGGCTGTTTTTT | CASSFNGQANTGGLFF
NA | 15 | NA | TRBJ2-1 | TRBV10-3 | TGTGCCGTCAGGGAACAGTTTAGCTCCTACAATGAGCAGTTCTTC | CAVREQFSSYNEQFF
NA | 16 | few | TRBJ2-5 | TRBV6-2/TRBV6-3 | TGTGCCAGCAGTCCTCATCGACTAACACCCCAAGAGACCCAGTACTTC | CASSPHRLTPQETQYF